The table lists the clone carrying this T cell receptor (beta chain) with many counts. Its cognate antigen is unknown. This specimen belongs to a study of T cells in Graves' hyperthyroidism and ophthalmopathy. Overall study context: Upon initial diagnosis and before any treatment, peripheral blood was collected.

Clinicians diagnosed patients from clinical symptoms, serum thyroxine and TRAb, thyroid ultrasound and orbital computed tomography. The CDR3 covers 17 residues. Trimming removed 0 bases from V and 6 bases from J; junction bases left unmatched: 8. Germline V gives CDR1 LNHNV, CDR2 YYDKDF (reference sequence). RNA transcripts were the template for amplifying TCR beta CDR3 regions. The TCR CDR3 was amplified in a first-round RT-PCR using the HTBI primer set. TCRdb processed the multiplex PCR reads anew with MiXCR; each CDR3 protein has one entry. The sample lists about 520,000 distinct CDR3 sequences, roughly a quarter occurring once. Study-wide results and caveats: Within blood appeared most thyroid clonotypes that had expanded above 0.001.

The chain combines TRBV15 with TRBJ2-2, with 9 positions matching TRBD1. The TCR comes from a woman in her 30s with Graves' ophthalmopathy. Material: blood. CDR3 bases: TGTGCCACCAGCAGAGACCGGGACAGGGTCTTCGCCGGGGAGCTGTTTTTT. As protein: CATSRDRDRVFAGELFF. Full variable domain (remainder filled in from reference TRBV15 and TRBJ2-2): DAMVIQNPRYQVTQFGKPVTLSCSQTLNHNVMYWYQQKSSQAPKLLFHYYDKDFNNEADTPDNFQSRRPNTSFCFLDIRSPGLGDTAMYLCATSRDRDRVFAGELFFGEGSRLTVL.